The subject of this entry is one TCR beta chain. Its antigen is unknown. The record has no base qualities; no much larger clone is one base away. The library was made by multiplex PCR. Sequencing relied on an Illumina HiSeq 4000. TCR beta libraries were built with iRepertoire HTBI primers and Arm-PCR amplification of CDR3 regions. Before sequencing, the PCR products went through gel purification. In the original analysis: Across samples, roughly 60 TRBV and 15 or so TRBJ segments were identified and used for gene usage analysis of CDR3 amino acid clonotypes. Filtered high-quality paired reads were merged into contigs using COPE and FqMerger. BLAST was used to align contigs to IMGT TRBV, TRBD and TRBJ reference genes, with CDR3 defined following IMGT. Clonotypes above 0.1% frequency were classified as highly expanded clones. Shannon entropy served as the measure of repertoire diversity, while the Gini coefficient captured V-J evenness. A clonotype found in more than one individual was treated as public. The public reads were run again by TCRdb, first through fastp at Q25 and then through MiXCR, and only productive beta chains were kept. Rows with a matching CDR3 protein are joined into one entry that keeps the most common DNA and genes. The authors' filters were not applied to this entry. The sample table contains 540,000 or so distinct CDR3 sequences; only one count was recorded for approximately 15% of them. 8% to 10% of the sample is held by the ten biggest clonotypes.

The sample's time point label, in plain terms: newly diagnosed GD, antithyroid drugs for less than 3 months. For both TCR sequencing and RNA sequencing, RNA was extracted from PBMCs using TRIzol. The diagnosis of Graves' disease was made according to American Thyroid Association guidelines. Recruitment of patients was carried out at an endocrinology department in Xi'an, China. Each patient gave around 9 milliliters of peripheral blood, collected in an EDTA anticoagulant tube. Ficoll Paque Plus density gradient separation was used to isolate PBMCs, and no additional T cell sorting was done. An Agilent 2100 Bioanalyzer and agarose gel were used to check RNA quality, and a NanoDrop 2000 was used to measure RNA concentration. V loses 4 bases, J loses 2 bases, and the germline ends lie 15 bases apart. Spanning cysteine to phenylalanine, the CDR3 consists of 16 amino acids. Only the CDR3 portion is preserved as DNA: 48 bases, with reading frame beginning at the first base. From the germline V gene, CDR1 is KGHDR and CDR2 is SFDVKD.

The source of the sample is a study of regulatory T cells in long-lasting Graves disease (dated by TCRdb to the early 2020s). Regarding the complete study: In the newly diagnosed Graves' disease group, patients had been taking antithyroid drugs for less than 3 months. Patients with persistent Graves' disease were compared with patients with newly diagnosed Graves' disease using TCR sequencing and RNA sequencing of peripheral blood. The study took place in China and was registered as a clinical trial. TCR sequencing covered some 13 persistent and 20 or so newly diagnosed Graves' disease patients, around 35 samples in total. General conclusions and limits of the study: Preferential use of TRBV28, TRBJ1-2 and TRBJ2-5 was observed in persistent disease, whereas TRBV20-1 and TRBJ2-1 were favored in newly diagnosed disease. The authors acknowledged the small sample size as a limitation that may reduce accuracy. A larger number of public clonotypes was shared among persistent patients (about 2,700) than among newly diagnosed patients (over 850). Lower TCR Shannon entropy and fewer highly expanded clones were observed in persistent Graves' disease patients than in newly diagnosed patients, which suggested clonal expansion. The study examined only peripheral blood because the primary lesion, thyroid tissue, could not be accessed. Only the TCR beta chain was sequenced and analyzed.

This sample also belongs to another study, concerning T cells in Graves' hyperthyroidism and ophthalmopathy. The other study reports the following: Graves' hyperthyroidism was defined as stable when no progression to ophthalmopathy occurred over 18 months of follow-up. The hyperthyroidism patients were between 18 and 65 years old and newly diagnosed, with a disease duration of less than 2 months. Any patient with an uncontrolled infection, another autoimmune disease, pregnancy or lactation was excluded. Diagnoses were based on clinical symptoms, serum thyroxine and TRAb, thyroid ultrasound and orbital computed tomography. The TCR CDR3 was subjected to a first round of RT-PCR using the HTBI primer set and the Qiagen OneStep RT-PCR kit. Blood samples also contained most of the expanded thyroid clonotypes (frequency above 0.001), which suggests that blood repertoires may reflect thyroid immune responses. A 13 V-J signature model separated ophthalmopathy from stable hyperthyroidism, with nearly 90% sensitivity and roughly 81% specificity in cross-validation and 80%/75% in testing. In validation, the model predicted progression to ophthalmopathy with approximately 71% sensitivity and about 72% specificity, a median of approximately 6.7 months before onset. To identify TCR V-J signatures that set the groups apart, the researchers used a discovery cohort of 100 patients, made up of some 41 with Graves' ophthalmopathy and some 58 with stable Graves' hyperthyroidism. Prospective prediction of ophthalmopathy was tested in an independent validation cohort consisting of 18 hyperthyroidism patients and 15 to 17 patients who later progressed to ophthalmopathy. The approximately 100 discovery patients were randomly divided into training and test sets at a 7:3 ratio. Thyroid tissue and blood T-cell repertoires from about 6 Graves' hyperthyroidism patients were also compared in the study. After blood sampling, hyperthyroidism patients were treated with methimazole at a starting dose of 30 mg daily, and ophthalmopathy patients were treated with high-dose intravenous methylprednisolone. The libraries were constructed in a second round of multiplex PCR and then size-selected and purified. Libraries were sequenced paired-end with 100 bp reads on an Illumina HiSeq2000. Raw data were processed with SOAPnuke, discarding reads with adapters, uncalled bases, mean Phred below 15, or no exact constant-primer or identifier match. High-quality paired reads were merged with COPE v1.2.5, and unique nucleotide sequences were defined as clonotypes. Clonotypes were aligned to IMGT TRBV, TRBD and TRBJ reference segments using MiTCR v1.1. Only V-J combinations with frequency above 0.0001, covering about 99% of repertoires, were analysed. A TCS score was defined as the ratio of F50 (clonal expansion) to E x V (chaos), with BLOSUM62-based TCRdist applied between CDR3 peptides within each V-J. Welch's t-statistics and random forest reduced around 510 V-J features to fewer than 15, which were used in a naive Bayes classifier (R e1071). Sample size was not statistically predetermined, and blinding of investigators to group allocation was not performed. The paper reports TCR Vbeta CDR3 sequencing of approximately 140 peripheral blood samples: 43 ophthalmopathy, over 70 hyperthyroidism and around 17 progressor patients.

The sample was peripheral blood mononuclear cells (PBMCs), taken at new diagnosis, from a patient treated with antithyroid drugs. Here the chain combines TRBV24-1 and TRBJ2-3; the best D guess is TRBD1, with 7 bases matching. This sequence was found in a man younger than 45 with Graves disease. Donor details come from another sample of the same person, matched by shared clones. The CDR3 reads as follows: CATSEEGQTHTDTQYF. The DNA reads TGTGCCACCAGTGAGGAGGGACAGACCCACACAGATACGCAGTATTTT.